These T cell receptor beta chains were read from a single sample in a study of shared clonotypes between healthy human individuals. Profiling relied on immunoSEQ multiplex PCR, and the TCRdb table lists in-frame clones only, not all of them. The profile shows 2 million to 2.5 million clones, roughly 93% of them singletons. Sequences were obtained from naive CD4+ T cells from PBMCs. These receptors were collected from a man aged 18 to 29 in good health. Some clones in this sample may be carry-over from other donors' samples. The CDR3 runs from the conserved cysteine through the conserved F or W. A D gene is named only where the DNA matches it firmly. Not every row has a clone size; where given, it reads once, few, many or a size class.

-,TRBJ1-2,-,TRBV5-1,TGCGCCAGCAGCTTGGGACACCCCTATGGCTACACCTTC,CASSLGHPYGYTF
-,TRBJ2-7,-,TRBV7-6,TGTGCCAGCAGCCTGGGCTCCTACGAGCAGTACTTC,CASSLGSYEQYF
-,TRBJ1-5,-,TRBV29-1,TGCAGCGTTCGTGCAGACTCATCTCAGCCCCAGCATTTT,CSVRADSSQPQHF
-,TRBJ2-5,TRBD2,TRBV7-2,TGTGCCAGCAGCAACCGACTAGCGGGAGGGCTGGAGACCCAGTACTTC,CASSNRLAGGLETQYF
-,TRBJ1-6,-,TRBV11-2,TGTGCCAGCAGCCTCTCCCCCATCGATTCACCCCTCCACTTT,CASSLSPIDSPLHF
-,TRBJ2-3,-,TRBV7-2,TGTGCCAGCAGCTTGTTGCCCGATACGCAGTATTTT,CASSLLPDTQYF
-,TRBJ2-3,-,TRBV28,TGTGCCAGCAGTTTAAGGGGCAGGGTCTACACAGATACGCAGTATTTT,CASSLRGRVYTDTQYF
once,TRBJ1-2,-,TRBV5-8,TGTGCCAGCAGCCCCGGAAACTCCGGGAAGTCTGTAAGCTACACCTTC,CASSPGNSGKSVSYTF
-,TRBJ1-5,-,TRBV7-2,TGTGCCAGCAGCTCCCAGCCCGGACAGACGGTCCATCAGCCCCAGCATTTT,CASSSQPGQTVHQPQHF
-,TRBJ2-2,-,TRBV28,TGTGCCAGCAGGTACGGGGACACCGGGGAGCTGTTTTTT,CASRYGDTGELFF
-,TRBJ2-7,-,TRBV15,TGTGCCACCAGCAGAGATCGAGAGGAGCAGTACTTC,CATSRDREEQYF
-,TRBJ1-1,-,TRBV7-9,TGTGCCAGCAGCTTAGACAGGAACCGGGACACTGAAGCTTTCTTT,CASSLDRNRDTEAFF
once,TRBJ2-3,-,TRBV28,TGTGCCAGCAGTTTAATGGGAGGCCACACAGATACGCAGTATTTT,CASSLMGGHTDTQYF
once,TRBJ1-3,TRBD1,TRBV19,TGTGCCAGTAGTCCCCCGGGACAGGGGGGAAACACCATATATTTT,CASSPPGQGGNTIYF
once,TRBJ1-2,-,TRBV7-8,TGTGCCAGCAGCTTAGGACCTCGGACGGGGTTTAACTATGGCTACACCTTC,CASSLGPRTGFNYGYTF
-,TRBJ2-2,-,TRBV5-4,TGTGCCAGCAGCCCAGGGGATTTGGCCACCGGGGAGCTGTTTTTT,CASSPGDLATGELFF
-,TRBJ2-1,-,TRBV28,TGTGCCAGCAGTTTAAGGGGCGGGGAGAGGGAAAAGTTCTTC,CASSLRGGEREKFF
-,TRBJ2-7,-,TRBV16,TGTGCCAGCAGCCCAAAATGGGGCAGGTCCTACGAGCAGTACTTC,CASSPKWGRSYEQYF
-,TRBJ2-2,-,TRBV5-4,TGTGCCAGCAGCTTGGCGGGAAGGAACACCGGGGAGCTGTTTTTT,CASSLAGRNTGELFF
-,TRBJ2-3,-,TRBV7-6,TGTGCCAGCAGCCCCAGCGGTGTAGCCACAGATACGCAGTATTTT,CASSPSGVATDTQYF
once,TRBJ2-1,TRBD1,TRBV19,TGTGCCGGACGGGGGACAGGGGGCGAGCAGTTCTTC,CAGRGTGGEQFF
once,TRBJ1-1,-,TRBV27,TGTGCCAGCAGTTATGGCATGAACACTGAAGCTTTCTTT,CASSYGMNTEAFF
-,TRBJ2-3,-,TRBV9,TGTGCCAGCAGCCAGACGATGGGCGGAACTAGCACAGATACGCAGTATTTT,CASSQTMGGTSTDTQYF
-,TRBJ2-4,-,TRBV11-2,TGTGCCAGCAGCGCCTCAGGGGCCAACATTCAGTACTTC,CASSASGANIQYF
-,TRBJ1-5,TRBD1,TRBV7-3,TGTGCCAGCAGTTCCCGACAGGGGGCGCCGGAGGGCAATCAGCCCCAGCATTTT,CASSSRQGAPEGNQPQHF
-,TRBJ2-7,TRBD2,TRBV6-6,TGTGCCAGCAACTTAGCGGGGATCCTGGAAGAGCAGTACTTC,CASNLAGILEEQYF
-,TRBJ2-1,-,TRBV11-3,TGTGCCAGCAGCTTAGATCAGGACGGGAGCTCCTACAATGAGCAGTTCTTC,CASSLDQDGSSYNEQFF
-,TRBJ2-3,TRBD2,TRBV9,TGTGCCAGCAGCGTTTCGGGACTAGCGACAGATACGCAGTATTTT,CASSVSGLATDTQYF
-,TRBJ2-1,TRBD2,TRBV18,TGTGCCAGCTCACCCCTTCTTCTAGCGGAGAACAATGAGCAGTTCTTC,CASSPLLLAENNEQFF
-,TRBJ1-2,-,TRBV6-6,TGTGCCAGCAGTACGCGGGGAGGGGCCTATGGCTACACCTTC,CASSTRGGAYGYTF
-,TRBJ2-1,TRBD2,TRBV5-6,TGTGCCAGCAGCCGGACTAGCGTTTACAATGAGCAGTTCTTC,CASSRTSVYNEQFF
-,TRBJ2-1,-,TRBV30,TGTGCCTGGAGGACGTTAGCGGTGAAGCAGTTCTTC,CAWRTLAVKQFF